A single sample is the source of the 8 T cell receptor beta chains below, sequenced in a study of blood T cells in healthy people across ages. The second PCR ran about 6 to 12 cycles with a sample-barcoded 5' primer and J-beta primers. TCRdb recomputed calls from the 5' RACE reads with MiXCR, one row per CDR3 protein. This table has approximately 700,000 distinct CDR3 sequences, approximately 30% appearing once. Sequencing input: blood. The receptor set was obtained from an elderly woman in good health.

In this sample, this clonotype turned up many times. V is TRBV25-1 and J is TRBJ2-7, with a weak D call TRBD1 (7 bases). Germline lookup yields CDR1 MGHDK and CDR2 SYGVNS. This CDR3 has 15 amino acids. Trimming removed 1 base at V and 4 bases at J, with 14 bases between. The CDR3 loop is CASSEFRSGGYEQYF. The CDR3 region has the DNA TGTGCCAGCAGTGAATTCCGGTCAGGGGGGTACGAGCAGTACTTC.

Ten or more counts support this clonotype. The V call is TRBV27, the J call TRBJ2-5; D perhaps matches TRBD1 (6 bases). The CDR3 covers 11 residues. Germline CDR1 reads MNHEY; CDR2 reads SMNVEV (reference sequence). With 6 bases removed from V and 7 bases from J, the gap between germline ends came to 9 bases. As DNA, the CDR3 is TGTGCCAGCAGCATAGGGGGGACCCAGTACTTC. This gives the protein CASSIGGTQYF.

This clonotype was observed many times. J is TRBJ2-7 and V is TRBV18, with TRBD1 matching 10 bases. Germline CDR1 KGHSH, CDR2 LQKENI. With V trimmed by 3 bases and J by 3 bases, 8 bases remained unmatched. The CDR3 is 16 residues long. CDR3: CASSPAGTGVNYEQYF. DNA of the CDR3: TGTGCCAGCTCACCGGCTGGGACAGGGGTAAACTACGAGCAGTACTTC.

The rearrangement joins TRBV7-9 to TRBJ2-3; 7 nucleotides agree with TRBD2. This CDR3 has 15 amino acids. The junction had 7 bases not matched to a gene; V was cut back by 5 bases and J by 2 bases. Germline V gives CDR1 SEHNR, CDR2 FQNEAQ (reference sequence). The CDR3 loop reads CASSDPGGDTDTQYF. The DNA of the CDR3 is TGTGCCAGCAGCGACCCGGGGGGAGACACAGATACGCAGTATTTT.

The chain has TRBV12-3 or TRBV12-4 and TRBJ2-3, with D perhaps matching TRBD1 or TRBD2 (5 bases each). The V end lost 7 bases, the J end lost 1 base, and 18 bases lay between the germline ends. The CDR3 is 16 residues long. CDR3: CASNWMRGVGTDTQYF. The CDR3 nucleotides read TGTGCCAGCAACTGGATGAGAGGGGTGGGCACAGATACGCAGTATTTT.

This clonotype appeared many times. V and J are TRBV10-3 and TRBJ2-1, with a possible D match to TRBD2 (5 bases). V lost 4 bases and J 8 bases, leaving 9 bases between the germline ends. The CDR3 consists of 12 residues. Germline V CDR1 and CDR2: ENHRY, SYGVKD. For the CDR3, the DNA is TGTGCCATCAGTGGAGGGCTGGATGAGCAGTTCTTC. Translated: CAISGGLDEQFF.

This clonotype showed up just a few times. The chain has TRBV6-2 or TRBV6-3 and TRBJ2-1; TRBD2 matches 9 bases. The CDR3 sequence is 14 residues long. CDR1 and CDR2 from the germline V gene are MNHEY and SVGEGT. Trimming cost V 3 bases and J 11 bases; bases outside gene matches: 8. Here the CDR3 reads CASSYSRGGLQQFF. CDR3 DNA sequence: TGTGCCAGCAGTTATTCGCGGGGGGGCCTTCAGCAGTTCTTC.

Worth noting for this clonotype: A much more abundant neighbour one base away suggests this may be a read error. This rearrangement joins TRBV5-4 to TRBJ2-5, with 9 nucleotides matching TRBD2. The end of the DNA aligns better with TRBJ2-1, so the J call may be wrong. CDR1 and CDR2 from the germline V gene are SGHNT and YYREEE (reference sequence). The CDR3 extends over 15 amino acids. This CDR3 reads CASSRGGGDQETQFF. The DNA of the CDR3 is TGTGCCAGCAGCCGCGGCGGGGGGGACCAAGAGACCCAGTTCTTC.